Detailed here is one TCR beta chain. Its antigen is unknown. The sample originates from a study of T cell responses to AZD1222 COVID-19 vaccine. General observations from the study: AZD1222 recipients seropositive at baseline numbered only 5 to 7. Donors were largely white British and mainly female; clonal diversity was possibly underestimated.

V lost 6 bases and J 6 bases, leaving 12 bases between the germline ends. The CDR3 consists of 12 residues. Measured with immunoSEQ multiplex PCR; TCRdb has only the in-frame clones, and not every one. In the table there are 130,000 or so clones, approximately 93% of which are singletons. The V call is TRBV12-3 or TRBV12-4, the J call TRBJ2-7, with TRBD2 as a possible D gene (5 bases). This TCR was recovered from an adult in good health. The material was peripheral blood, obtained on day 0 of MenACWY control vaccination. For the CDR3, the DNA is TGTGCCAGCAGCCAAGATGGGAGCGAGCAGTACTTC. Its protein is CASSQDGSEQYF.